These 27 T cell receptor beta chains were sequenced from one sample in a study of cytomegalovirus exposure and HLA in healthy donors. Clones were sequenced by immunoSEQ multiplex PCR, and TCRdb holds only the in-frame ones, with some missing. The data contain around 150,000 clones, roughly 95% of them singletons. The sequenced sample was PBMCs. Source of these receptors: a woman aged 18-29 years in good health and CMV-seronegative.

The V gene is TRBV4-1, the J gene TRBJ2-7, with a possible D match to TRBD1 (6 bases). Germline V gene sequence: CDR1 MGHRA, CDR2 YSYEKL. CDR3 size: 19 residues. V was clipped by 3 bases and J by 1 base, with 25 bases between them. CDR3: CASSHTVPTLGTPSYEQYF. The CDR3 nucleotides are TGCGCCAGCAGCCACACGGTCCCCACATTGGGGACACCATCCTACGAGCAGTACTTC.

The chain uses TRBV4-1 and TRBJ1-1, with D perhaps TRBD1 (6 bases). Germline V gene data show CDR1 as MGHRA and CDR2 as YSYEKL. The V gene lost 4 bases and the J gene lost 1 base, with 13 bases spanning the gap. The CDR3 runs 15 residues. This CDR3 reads CASSRPGQGNTEAFF. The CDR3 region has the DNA TGCGCCAGCAGCCGCCCGGGACAAGGGAACACTGAAGCTTTCTTT.

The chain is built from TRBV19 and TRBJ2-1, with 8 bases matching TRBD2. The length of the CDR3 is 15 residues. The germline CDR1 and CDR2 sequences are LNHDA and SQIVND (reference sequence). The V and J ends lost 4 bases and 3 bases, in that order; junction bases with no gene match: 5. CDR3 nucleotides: TGTGCCAGTAGTACGGCCGGGACTAGCTACAATGAGCAGTTCTTC. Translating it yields CASSTAGTSYNEQFF.

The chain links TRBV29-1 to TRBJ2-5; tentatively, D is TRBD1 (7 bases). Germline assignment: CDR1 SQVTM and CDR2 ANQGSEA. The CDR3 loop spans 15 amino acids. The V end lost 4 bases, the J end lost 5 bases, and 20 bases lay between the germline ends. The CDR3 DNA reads TGCAGCGTTGTCCGACCAGGGGGAGGAGGGGAGACCCAGTACTTC. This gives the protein CSVVRPGGGGETQYF.

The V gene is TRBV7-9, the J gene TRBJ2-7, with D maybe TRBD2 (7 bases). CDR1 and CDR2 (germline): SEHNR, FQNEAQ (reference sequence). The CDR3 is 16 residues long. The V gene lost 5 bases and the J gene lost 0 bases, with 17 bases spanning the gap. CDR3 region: CASSPEGGRSSYEQYF. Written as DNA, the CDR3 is TGTGCCAGCAGCCCCGAGGGGGGGAGGAGCTCCTACGAGCAGTACTTC. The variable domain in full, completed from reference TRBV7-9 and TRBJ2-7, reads DTGVSQNPRHKITKRGQNVTFRCDPISEHNRLYWYRQTLGQGPEFLTYFQNEAQLEKSRLLSDRFSAERPKGSFSTLEIQRTEQGDSAMYLCASSPEGGRSSYEQYFGPGTRLTVT.

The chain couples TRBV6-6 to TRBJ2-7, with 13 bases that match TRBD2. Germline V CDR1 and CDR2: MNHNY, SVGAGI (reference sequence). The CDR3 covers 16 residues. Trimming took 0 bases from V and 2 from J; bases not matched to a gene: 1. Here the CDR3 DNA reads TGTGCCAGCAGTTACTCCGGGACTAGCGGGGCCTACGAGCAGTACTTC. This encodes CASSYSGTSGAYEQYF.

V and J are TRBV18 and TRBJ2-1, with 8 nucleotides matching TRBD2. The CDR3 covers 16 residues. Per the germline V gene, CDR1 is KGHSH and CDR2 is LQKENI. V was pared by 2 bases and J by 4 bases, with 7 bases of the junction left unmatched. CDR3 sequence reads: CASSPGAGGQYNEQFF. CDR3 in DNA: TGTGCCAGCTCACCAGGGGCGGGGGGCCAGTACAATGAGCAGTTCTTC.

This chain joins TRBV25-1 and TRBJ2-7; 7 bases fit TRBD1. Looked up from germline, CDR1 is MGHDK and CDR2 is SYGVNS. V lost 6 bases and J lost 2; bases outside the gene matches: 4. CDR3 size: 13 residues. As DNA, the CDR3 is TGTGCCAGCAGCCCCGGGACAGCCTACGAGCAGTACTTC. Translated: CASSPGTAYEQYF.

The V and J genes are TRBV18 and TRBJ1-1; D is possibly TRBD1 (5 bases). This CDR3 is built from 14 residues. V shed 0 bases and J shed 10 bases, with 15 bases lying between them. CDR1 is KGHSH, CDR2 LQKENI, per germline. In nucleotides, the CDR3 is TGTGCCAGCTCACCACCGGGACTCTCACTGGGAGCTTTCTTT. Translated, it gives CASSPPGLSLGAFF.

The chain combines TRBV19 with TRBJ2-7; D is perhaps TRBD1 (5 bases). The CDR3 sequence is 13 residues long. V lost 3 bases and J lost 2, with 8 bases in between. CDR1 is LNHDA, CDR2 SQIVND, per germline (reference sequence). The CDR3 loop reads CASSMRTTYEQYF. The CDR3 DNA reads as TGTGCCAGTAGTATGAGGACAACCTACGAGCAGTACTTC.

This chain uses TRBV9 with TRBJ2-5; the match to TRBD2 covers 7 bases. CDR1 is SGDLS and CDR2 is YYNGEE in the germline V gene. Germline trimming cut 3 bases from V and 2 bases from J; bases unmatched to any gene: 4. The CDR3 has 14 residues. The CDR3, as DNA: TGTGCCAGCAGCGACGGGACTAAGCAAGAGACCCAGTACTTC. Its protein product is CASSDGTKQETQYF.

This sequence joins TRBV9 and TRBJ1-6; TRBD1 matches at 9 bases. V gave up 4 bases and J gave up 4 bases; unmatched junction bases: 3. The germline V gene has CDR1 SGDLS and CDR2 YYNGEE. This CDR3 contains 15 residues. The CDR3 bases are TGTGCCAGCAGCCCACAGGGGGCTTATAATTCACCCCTCCACTTT. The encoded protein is CASSPQGAYNSPLHF.

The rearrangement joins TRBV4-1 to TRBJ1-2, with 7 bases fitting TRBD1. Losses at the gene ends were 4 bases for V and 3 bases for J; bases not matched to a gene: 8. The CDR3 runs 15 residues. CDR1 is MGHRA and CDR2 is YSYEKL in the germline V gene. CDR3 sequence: CASSRTTGSDYGYTF. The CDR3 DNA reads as TGCGCCAGCAGCCGAACGACAGGGTCTGACTATGGCTACACCTTC.

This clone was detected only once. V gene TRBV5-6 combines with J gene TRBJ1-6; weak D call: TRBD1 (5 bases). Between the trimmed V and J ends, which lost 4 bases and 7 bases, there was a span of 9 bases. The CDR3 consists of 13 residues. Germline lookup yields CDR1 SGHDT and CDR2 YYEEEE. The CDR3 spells CASSLRGNSPLHF. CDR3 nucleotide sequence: TGTGCCAGCAGCCTACGGGGGAATTCACCCCTCCACTTT.

The CDR3 loop reads CASSQDRGNTEAFF. In nucleotides, the CDR3 is TGTGCCAGTAGCCAGGACAGGGGGAACACTGAAGCTTTCTTT. The chain recombines TRBV19 with TRBJ1-1; TRBD1 agrees at 9 bases. Unmatched junction bases numbered 3, after V lost 6 bases and J lost 1 base. In germline, CDR1 is LNHDA, CDR2 SQIVND (reference sequence). This CDR3 is built from 14 residues.

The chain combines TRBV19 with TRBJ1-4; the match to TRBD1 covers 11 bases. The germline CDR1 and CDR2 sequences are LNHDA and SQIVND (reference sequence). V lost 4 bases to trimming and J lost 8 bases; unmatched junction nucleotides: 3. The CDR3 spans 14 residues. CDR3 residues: CASSTDRGHEKLFF. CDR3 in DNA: TGTGCCAGTAGTACGGACAGGGGGCACGAAAAACTGTTTTTT.

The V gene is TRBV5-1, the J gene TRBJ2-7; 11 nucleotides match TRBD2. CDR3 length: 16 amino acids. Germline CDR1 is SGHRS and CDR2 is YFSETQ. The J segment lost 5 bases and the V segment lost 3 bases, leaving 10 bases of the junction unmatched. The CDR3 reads CASSSLAGGNRNEQYF. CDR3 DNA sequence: TGCGCCAGCAGCTCCCTAGCGGGGGGTAACCGCAACGAGCAGTACTTC.

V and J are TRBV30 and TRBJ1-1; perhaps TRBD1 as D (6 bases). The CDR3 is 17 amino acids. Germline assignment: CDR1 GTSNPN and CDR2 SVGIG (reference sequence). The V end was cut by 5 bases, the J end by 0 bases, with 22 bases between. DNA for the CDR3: TGTGCCTGGGGATGGGATCAGGGGACTAGGATGAACACTGAAGCTTTCTTT. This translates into CAWGWDQGTRMNTEAFF. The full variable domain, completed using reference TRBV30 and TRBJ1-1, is SQTIHQWPATLVQPVGSPLSLECTVEGTSNPNLYWYRQAAGRGLQLLFYSVGIGQISSEVPQNLSASRPQDRQFILSSKKLLLSDSGFYLCAWGWDQGTRMNTEAFFGQGTRLTVV.

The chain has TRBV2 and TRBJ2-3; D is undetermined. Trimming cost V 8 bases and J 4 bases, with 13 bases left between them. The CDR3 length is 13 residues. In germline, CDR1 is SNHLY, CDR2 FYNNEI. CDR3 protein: CASVKTRADTQYF. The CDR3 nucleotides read TGTGCCAGCGTGAAGACCCGGGCAGATACGCAGTATTTT.

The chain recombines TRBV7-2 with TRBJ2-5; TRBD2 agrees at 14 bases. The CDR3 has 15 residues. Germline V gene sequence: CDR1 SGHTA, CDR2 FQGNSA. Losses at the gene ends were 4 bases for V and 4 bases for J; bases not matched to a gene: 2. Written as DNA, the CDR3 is TGTGCCAGCAGCTACGGACTAGCGGGGGGAGAGACCCAGTACTTC. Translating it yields CASSYGLAGGETQYF.

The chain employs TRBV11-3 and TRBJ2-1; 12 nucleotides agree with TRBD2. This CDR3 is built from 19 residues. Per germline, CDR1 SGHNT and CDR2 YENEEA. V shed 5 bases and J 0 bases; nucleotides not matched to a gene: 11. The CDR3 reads CASSPSGTSGPSSYNEQFF. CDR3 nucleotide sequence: TGTGCCAGCAGCCCCTCCGGGACTAGCGGGCCCAGCTCCTACAATGAGCAGTTCTTC.

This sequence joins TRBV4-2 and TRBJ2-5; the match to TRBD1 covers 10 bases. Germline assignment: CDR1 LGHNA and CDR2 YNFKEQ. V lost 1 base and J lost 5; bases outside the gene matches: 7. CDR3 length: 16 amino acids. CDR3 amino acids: CASSQGGDRGRETQYF. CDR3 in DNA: TGTGCCAGCAGCCAAGGGGGGGACAGGGGTCGGGAGACCCAGTACTTC.

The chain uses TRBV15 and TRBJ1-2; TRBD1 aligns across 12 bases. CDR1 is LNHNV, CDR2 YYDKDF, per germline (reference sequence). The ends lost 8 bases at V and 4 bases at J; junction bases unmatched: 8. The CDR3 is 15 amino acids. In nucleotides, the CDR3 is TGTGCCACCTGGGGGGACAGGGGGCTTTTCTATGGCTACACCTTC. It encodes CATWGDRGLFYGYTF. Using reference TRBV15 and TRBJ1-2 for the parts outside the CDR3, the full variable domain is DAMVIQNPRYQVTQFGKPVTLSCSQTLNHNVMYWYQQKSSQAPKLLFHYYDKDFNNEADTPDNFQSRRPNTSFCFLDIRSPGLGDTAMYLCATWGDRGLFYGYTFGSGTRLTVV.

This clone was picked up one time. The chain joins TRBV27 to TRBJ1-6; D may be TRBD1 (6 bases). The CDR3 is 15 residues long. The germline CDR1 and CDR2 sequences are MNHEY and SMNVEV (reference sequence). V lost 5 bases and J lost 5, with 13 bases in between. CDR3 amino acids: CASSPHRTDNSPLHF. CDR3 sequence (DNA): TGTGCCAGCAGTCCTCATAGGACAGATAATTCACCCCTCCACTTT.

The CDR3 nucleotides read TGTGCCAGCTCTTGGACAGGGGTGAACACTGAAGCTTTCTTT. Encoded protein: CASSWTGVNTEAFF. The V gene is TRBV19, the J gene TRBJ1-1; 9 nucleotides agree with TRBD1. The V segment lost 9 bases and the J segment 0 bases; nucleotides outside the gene matches: 5. Germline V gives CDR1 LNHDA, CDR2 SQIVND (reference sequence). CDR3 size: 14 residues.

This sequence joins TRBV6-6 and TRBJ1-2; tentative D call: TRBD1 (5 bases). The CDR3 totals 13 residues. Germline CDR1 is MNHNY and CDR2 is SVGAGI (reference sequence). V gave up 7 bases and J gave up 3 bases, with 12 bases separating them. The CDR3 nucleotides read TGTGCCAGCACGCCAGGGAGGGACTATGGCTACACCTTC. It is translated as CASTPGRDYGYTF.

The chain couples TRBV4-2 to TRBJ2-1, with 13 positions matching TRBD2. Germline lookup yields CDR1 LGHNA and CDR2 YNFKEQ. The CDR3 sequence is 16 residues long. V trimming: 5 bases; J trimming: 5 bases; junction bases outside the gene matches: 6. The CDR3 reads CASSDRGLAGDNEQFF. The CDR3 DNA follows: TGTGCCAGCAGCGATAGAGGACTAGCGGGGGACAATGAGCAGTTCTTC.